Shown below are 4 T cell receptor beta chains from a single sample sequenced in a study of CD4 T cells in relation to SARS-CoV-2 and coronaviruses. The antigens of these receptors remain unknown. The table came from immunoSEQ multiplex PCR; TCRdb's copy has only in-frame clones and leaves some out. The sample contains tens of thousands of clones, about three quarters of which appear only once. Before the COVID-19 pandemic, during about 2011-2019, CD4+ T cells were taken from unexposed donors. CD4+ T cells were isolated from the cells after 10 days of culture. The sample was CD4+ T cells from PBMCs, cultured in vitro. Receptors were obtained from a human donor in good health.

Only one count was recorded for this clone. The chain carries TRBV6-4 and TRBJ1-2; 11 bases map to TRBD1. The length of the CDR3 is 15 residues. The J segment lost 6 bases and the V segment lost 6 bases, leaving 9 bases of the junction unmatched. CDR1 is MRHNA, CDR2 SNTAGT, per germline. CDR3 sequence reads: CASSPGQGALDGYTF. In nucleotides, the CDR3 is TGTGCCAGCAGCCCCGGACAGGGGGCGTTGGATGGCTACACCTTC.

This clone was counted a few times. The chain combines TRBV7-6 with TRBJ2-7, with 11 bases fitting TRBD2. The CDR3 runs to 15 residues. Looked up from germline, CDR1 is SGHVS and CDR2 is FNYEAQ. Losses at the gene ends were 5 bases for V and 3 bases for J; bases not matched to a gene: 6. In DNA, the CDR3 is TGTGCCAGCAGCAGTAGCGGGGGGGACGGCTACGAGCAGTACTTC. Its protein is CASSSSGGDGYEQYF.

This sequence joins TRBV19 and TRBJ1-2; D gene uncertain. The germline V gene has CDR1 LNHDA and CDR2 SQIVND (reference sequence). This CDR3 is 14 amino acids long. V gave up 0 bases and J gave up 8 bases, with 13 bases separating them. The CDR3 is CASSIDAGRQGYTF. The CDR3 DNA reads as TGTGCCAGTAGTATAGATGCCGGGAGGCAGGGCTACACCTTC.

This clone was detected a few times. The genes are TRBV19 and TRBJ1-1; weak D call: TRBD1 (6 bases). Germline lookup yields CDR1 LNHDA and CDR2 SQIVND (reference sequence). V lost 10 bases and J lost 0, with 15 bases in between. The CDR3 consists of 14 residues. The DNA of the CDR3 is TGTGCCACAACAGGGCCCTCAATGAACACTGAAGCTTTCTTT. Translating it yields CATTGPSMNTEAFF.